A single sample gave rise to the 20 T cell receptor beta chains below, sequenced in a study of cytomegalovirus exposure and HLA in healthy donors. The PCR ran on 60 Vbeta and 13 Jbeta primers. Data came from immunoSEQ multiplex PCR; TCRdb stores just in-frame clones and leaves some out. The sample lists about 140,000 clones, approximately 80% seen once, with just over 8.5% in the top ten. The sequenced sample was PBMCs. The receptors were sampled from a woman aged 45 to 65 in good health and CMV-seropositive.

The chain joins TRBV29-1 to TRBJ1-2; D may be TRBD1 (5 bases). This CDR3 spans 15 amino acids. The V gene lost 7 bases and the J gene lost 4 bases, with 22 bases spanning the gap. Germline V gene data show CDR1 as SQVTM and CDR2 as ANQGSEA. The CDR3: CSATWGREGVYGYTF. DNA of the CDR3: TGCAGCGCGACATGGGGAAGGGAAGGGGTCTATGGCTACACCTTC.

The rearrangement links TRBV21-1 to TRBJ1-6; the table's D call TRBD1 went unverified against the DNA. TRBV21-1 is flagged as a pseudogene. This CDR3 contains 20 residues. The CDR3 DNA sequence: TGTGCCAGCATAAAGGGGAGAGGACAGCCCCGGTCAGTTGGGAATTCACCCCTCCACTTT. This encodes CASIKGRGQPRSVGNSPLHF.

This clone showed up just once. The V call is TRBV4-1, the J call TRBJ1-5; D gene unclear. Trimming shortened V by 0 bases and J by 0 bases, and 9 bases separated the two germline ends. The CDR3 is made up of 16 amino acids. Germline CDR1 is MGHRA and CDR2 is YSYEKL. CDR3 DNA sequence: TGCGCCAGCAGCCAAGAGGGCCGACCTAGCAATCAGCCCCAGCATTTT. As protein: CASSQEGRPSNQPQHF.

V and J are TRBV6-5 and TRBJ1-2, with TRBD1 as a possible D gene (6 bases). Trimming took 5 bases from V and 8 from J, leaving 18 bases between them. Germline values: CDR1 MNHEY, CDR2 SVGAGI. This CDR3 has 14 residues. DNA for the CDR3: TGTGCCAGCAGTGACCCCCCAGGGGCTAGGGGCTACACCTTC. It yields the protein CASSDPPGARGYTF.

The chain uses TRBV29-1 and TRBJ2-2, with 10 positions matching TRBD1. V shed 7 bases and J 6 bases; nucleotides not matched to a gene: 8. The CDR3 consists of 14 residues. The germline CDR1 and CDR2 sequences are SQVTM and ANQGSEA. The CDR3 bases are TGCAGCGCCAGGACAGGGGGAAAGGCCGGGGAGCTGTTTTTT. Its translation is CSARTGGKAGELFF.

This clone was picked up a small number of times. This sequence joins TRBV5-1 and TRBJ1-1; 10 positions match TRBD1. This CDR3 region has 15 residues. V trimming: 6 bases; J trimming: 4 bases; junction bases outside the gene matches: 9. Germline CDR1 is SGHRS and CDR2 is YFSETQ. The DNA of the CDR3 is TGCGCCAGCAAAACGACAGGGGGCCTGGGCACTGAAGCTTTCTTT. Its protein product is CASKTTGGLGTEAFF.

The V call is TRBV4-2, the J call TRBJ2-2; TRBD1 matches 8 bases. Germline values: CDR1 LGHNA, CDR2 YNFKEQ. V shed 4 bases, J shed 0 bases, and the junction held 4 bases outside the gene matches. The CDR3 totals 16 residues. CDR3 sequence reads: CASSLSGGTNTGELFF. CDR3 DNA: TGTGCCAGCAGCCTCTCAGGGGGCACGAACACCGGGGAGCTGTTTTTT.

The chain recombines TRBV19 with TRBJ2-7; tentatively, D is TRBD2 (5 bases). Trimming removed 8 bases at V and 0 bases at J, with 14 bases between. The CDR3 is made up of 14 amino acids. The germline CDR1 and CDR2 sequences are LNHDA and SQIVND (reference sequence). The CDR3 nucleotides are TGTGCCAGTTCCGAGCCGGGGTTCTCCTACGAGCAGTACTTC. This codes for CASSEPGFSYEQYF.

This clone showed up just once. The gene calls are TRBV10-3 and TRBJ1-2, with 8 positions matching TRBD1. The CDR3 extends over 15 amino acids. With V trimmed by 0 bases and J by 5 bases, 5 bases remained unmatched. CDR1 is ENHRY and CDR2 is SYGVKD in the germline V gene. The CDR3 region has the DNA TGTGCCATCAGTGAGTCGGACAGGGTGGAGTATGGCTACACCTTC. As protein: CAISESDRVEYGYTF.

This clone was detected once. The chain employs TRBV6-6 and TRBJ2-1, with a tentative D call TRBD1 (5 bases). The germline gives CDR1 MNHNY, CDR2 SVGAGI (reference sequence). The CDR3 contains 15 residues. Trimming left V 5 bases short and J 8 bases short, with 19 bases between. CDR3 nucleotide sequence: TGTGCCAGCAGTCCATCGACTGGGGCCCTCGATGAGCAGTTCTTC. It encodes CASSPSTGALDEQFF.

V and J are TRBV30 and TRBJ1-2, with D tentatively TRBD1 (5 bases). V shed 1 base and J shed 0 bases, with 15 bases lying between them. Germline V gene sequence: CDR1 GTSNPN, CDR2 SVGIG (reference sequence). The CDR3 covers 16 residues. The CDR3 is CAWSGIQGLANYGYTF. The CDR3 DNA is TGTGCCTGGAGTGGGATCCAGGGATTAGCTAACTATGGCTACACCTTC.

J is TRBJ2-7 and V is TRBV5-4, with TRBD2 as a possible D gene (6 bases). CDR3 length: 15 amino acids. CDR1 and CDR2 (germline): SGHNT, YYREEE (reference sequence). Deletions cut 7 bases from V and 0 bases from J, with 17 bases between. The CDR3 sequence: CASSYEGRSSYEQYF. The CDR3 DNA is TGTGCCAGCTCCTATGAGGGGAGGAGCTCCTACGAGCAGTACTTC. Full variable domain (outside the CDR3, taken from reference TRBV5-4 and TRBJ2-7): ETGVTQSPTHLIKTRGQQVTLRCSSQSGHNTVSWYQQALGQGPQFIFQYYREEENGRGNFPPRFSGLQFPNYSSELNVNALELDDSALYLCASSYEGRSSYEQYFGPGTRLTVT.

The rearrangement links TRBV5-6 to TRBJ2-5; TRBD2 is a possible D gene (5 bases). With 6 bases removed from V and 5 bases from J, the gap between germline ends came to 11 bases. Germline V gene lookup returns CDR1 SGHDT and CDR2 YYEEEE. The CDR3 contains 12 residues. CDR3 loop: CASTLTGETQYF. DNA of the CDR3: TGTGCCAGCACTCTGACGGGGGAGACCCAGTACTTC.

The gene calls are TRBV4-3 and TRBJ1-2; D might be TRBD1 (5 bases). CDR1 is LGHNA, CDR2 YSLEER, per germline. The CDR3 totals 13 residues. The V and J ends lost 4 bases and 3 bases respectively, with 9 bases between them. For the CDR3, the DNA is TGCGCCAGCAGCCCGTCCAGGGACTATGGCTACACCTTC. This codes for CASSPSRDYGYTF.

CDR3 nucleotide sequence: TGTGCCAGCAATAGCAGGGAACGAAGCTCCTACGAGCAGTACTTC. Its protein product is CASNSRERSSYEQYF. This chain links TRBV6-1 with TRBJ2-7, with D tentatively TRBD1 (5 bases). Germline lookup yields CDR1 MNHNS and CDR2 SASEGT. This CDR3 region has 15 residues. V was clipped by 7 bases and J by 0 bases, with 16 bases between them.

V gene TRBV6-5 combines with J gene TRBJ1-6; 7 bases fit TRBD1. The germline V gene encodes CDR1 MNHEY and CDR2 SVGAGI. The CDR3 is 15 amino acids. The V gene end was trimmed by 4 bases and the J gene end by 7 bases; junction bases not matched to a gene: 7. The CDR3 DNA is TGTGCCAGCAGTTCCTCACAGGGGAACAATTCACCCCTCCACTTT. It is translated as CASSSSQGNNSPLHF.

This clone was picked up one time. V is TRBV7-3 and J is TRBJ2-5, with 7 positions matching TRBD2. V was pared by 4 bases and J by 5 bases, with 4 bases of the junction left unmatched. Germline V lookup: CDR1 SGHTA, CDR2 FQGTGA. The length of the CDR3 is 13 residues. The CDR3 bases are TGTGCCAGCAGCTCGAGCGGGGTGGAGACCCAGTACTTC. Its protein is CASSSSGVETQYF. The whole variable domain, remainder taken from reference TRBV7-3 and TRBJ2-5, is GAGVSQTPSNKVTEKGKYVELRCDPISGHTALYWYRQSLGQGPEFLIYFQGTGAADDSGLPNDRFFAVRPEGSVSTLKIQRTERGDSAVYLCASSSSGVETQYFGPGTRLLVL.

The J gene is TRBJ1-6, the V gene TRBV7-3; D is ambiguous. The CDR3 loop spans 12 amino acids. Trimming removed 1 base from V and 8 bases from J, with 3 bases in between. Per the germline V gene, CDR1 is SGHTA and CDR2 is FQGTGA. The CDR3 region has the DNA TGTGCCAGCAGCTTAAGAGATTCACCCCTCCACTTT. This codes for CASSLRDSPLHF.

The CDR3 reads CASSLKLEKLFF. The CDR3 DNA is TGTGCCAGCAGCTTAAAGCTCGAAAAACTGTTTTTT. The chain recombines TRBV28 with TRBJ1-4, with D unclear. The CDR3 totals 12 residues. Germline V CDR1 and CDR2: MDHEN, SYDVKM. V lost 6 bases and J lost 8, with 10 bases in between.

DNA of the CDR3: TGTGCCAGTAGTGACCAGGGGGGATACTATGGCTACACCTTC. Translation gives CASSDQGGYYGYTF. The V gene is TRBV19, the J gene TRBJ1-2; 7 positions agree with TRBD1. The CDR3 extends over 14 amino acids. Looked up from germline, CDR1 is LNHDA and CDR2 is SQIVND (reference sequence). V shed 5 bases, J shed 3 bases, and the junction held 6 bases outside the gene matches.